The next 11 T cell receptor beta chains were all read from a single sample in a study of T cell responses to AZD1222 COVID-19 vaccine. The method was immunoSEQ multiplex PCR; TCRdb's version includes in-frame clones alone and lacks a portion of them. Altogether around 140,000 clones are present, roughly 92% being singletons, with the ten largest covering roughly 1.8%. This specimen was peripheral blood, taken on day 0 of AZD1222 vaccination. These receptors came from an adult in good health.

The chain joins TRBV5-5 to TRBJ1-5; perhaps TRBD1 as D (6 bases). The CDR3 totals 15 residues. Germline CDR1 is SGHKS and CDR2 is YYEKEE (reference sequence). With 4 bases removed from V and 4 bases from J, the gap between germline ends came to 15 bases. CDR3 protein: CASSPTGTPNQPQHF. As DNA, the CDR3 is TGTGCCAGCAGCCCGACCGGGACACCTAATCAGCCCCAGCATTTT.

The V and J genes are TRBV7-2 and TRBJ1-3; no definite D call. V gave up 8 bases and J gave up 0 bases, with 8 bases separating them. The CDR3 consists of 13 residues. Germline-derived CDR1 and CDR2 are SGHTA and FQGNSA. This CDR3 reads CASSRASGNTIYF. CDR3 in DNA: TGTGCCAGCTCCCGGGCCTCTGGAAACACCATATATTTT.

The gene calls are TRBV28 and TRBJ1-1; 9 nucleotides agree with TRBD1. Per the germline V gene, CDR1 is MDHEN and CDR2 is SYDVKM. This CDR3 has 15 residues. V gave up 3 bases and J gave up 6 bases; unmatched junction bases: 8. CDR3 sequence: CASSFPDRGFSEAFF. Written as DNA, the CDR3 is TGTGCCAGCAGTTTTCCGGACAGGGGTTTCTCTGAAGCTTTCTTT.

V usage is TRBV3-1 (or the pseudogene TRBV3-2) and J usage is TRBJ2-5; D is unclear. The germline V gene has CDR1 LGHDT and CDR2 YNNKEL (reference sequence). The V end was cut by 4 bases, the J end by 2 bases, with 14 bases between. The CDR3 has 15 amino acids. In DNA, the CDR3 is TGTGCCAGCAGCCTACTCCGGAAGATACAAGAGACCCAGTACTTC. This codes for CASSLLRKIQETQYF.

This rearrangement joins TRBV23-1 to TRBJ2-3; 9 positions agree with TRBD2. TRBV23-1 is marked as an open reading frame, function uncertain. This CDR3 has 13 amino acids. With V trimmed by 4 bases and J by 13 bases, 9 bases remained unmatched. The DNA of the CDR3 is TGCGCCAGCAGTCTCCGGCAACTAGCGGGTGAGTATTTT. Translating it yields CASSLRQLAGEYF.

The chain links TRBV6-6 to TRBJ2-7; unclear D gene. Trimming took off 2 bases at V and 3 bases at J, with 11 bases between the two ends. CDR1 is MNHNY, CDR2 SVGAGI, per germline (reference sequence). This CDR3 spans 14 amino acids. The CDR3 DNA reads as TGTGCCAGCAGTTACCAACAGCAGTTCTACGAGCAGTACTTC. Translating it yields CASSYQQQFYEQYF.

Notes on this clone: The sample carries other DNA sequences with the same CDR3. This sequence joins TRBV28 and TRBJ2-7; no definite D call. Trimming took 1 base from V and 5 from J, leaving 12 bases between them. The germline CDR1 and CDR2 sequences are MDHEN and SYDVKM. The CDR3 sequence is 14 residues long. CDR3 amino acids: CASSLSAAHNEQYF. The DNA for the CDR3 is TGTGCCAGCAGTTTATCTGCAGCCCATAACGAGCAGTACTTC.

This sequence joins TRBV6-5 and TRBJ2-2; tentatively, D is TRBD1 (6 bases). The CDR3 runs 14 residues. The germline V and J ends were trimmed by 6 bases and 5 bases, with 13 bases remaining between them. Germline V gene lookup returns CDR1 MNHEY and CDR2 SVGAGI. The CDR3 is CASRKLRGTGELFF. DNA for the CDR3: TGTGCCAGCAGGAAACTCAGGGGTACCGGGGAGCTGTTTTTT.

CDR3 DNA sequence: TGTGCCTCCCCGGACAAGAGAAATCAGCCCCAGCATTTT. Translation gives CASPDKRNQPQHF. This chain uses TRBV30 with TRBJ1-5, with D possibly TRBD1 on 5 matching bases. Trimming left V 7 bases short and J 4 bases short, with 14 bases between. The CDR3 loop spans 13 amino acids. Per germline, CDR1 GTSNPN and CDR2 SVGIG (reference sequence).

The chain uses TRBV5-8 and TRBJ1-6; D is uncertain. The V and J ends lost 2 bases and 0 bases respectively, with 9 bases between them. Germline V gives CDR1 SGHTS, CDR2 YDEGEE. The CDR3 extends over 16 amino acids. The CDR3 nucleotides are TGTGCCAGCAGCTTTCAGGCGAGCTCCTATAATTCACCCCTCCACTTT. Protein product: CASSFQASSYNSPLHF.

The rearrangement links TRBV7-9 to TRBJ1-6; maybe TRBD1 (5 bases). The ends were cut back, 4 bases at V and 13 bases at J, with 14 bases in the middle. Germline V gene lookup returns CDR1 SEHNR and CDR2 FQNEAQ (reference sequence). The CDR3 has 13 amino acids. CDR3 sequence reads: CASSSRDRLPLHF. The CDR3, as DNA: TGTGCCAGCAGCTCCCGGGACCGGCTCCCCCTCCACTTT.